Presented here are 31 T cell receptor beta chains from one specimen sequenced in a study of blood T cell repertoires in COVID-19. TCRdb keeps only in-frame clones here, not all; method: immunoSEQ multiplex PCR. The repertoire holds tens of thousands of clones, with around 88% as singletons. Sequenced sample: peripheral blood. Receptors originate from a human donor in a cohort sampled during active COVID-19.

Here the CDR3 DNA reads TGTGCCAGCTCACCACGGCAGGAGCAGTACTTC. The encoded protein is CASSPRQEQYF. V and J are TRBV18 and TRBJ2-7; D call uncertain. The CDR3 extends over 11 amino acids. Germline CDR1 KGHSH, CDR2 LQKENI. The ends were cut back, 1 base at V and 7 bases at J, with 5 bases in the middle.

The CDR3 DNA reads as TGTGCCAGCTCACCCCGACTAGCGTCGAATGAGCAGTTCTTC. Its translation is CASSPRLASNEQFF. The chain joins TRBV18 to TRBJ2-1; 8 bases agree with TRBD2. J gave up 7 bases and V 3 bases, and 5 bases lay outside the gene matches. This CDR3 is 14 amino acids long. Germline CDR1 and CDR2: KGHSH and LQKENI.

The rearrangement uses TRBV7-3 and TRBJ2-1, with 10 nucleotides matching TRBD2. CDR3 size: 17 residues. Per the germline V gene, CDR1 is SGHTA and CDR2 is FQGTGA. J lost 8 bases, V lost 5 bases, and 15 bases had no gene match. The CDR3 sequence: CASSPNPPSGSGDEQFF. CDR3 nucleotide sequence: TGTGCCAGCAGCCCCAATCCGCCTAGCGGGAGTGGAGATGAGCAGTTCTTC.

The V gene is TRBV7-2, the J gene TRBJ2-7, with TRBD2 matching over 7 bases. Germline CDR1 SGHTA, CDR2 FQGNSA. Trimming at V came to 3 bases and at J to 2 bases, leaving 7 bases not matched to a gene. The CDR3 consists of 15 residues. Written as DNA, the CDR3 is TGTGCCAGCAGCTTTGCCGGGGGAGGGGCCTACGAGCAGTACTTC. Encoded protein: CASSFAGGGAYEQYF.

The rearrangement links TRBV29-1 to TRBJ2-5, with 8 bases identical to TRBD2. The CDR3 length is 16 residues. Trimming removed 1 base from V and 0 bases from J; junction bases left unmatched: 7. Germline V gene lookup returns CDR1 SQVTM and CDR2 ANQGSEA. CDR3 residues: CSVEGGSGVYQETQYF. CDR3 DNA: TGCAGCGTTGAAGGGGGTAGCGGGGTGTACCAAGAGACCCAGTACTTC.

In its sample, this clone was seen once. The V call is TRBV28, the J call TRBJ2-2; no clear D gene. V gave up 2 bases and J gave up 7 bases, with 14 bases separating them. CDR3 length: 15 residues. The germline V gene has CDR1 MDHEN and CDR2 SYDVKM. The CDR3 reads CASSLQLAAIGELFF. The CDR3 region has the DNA TGTGCCAGCAGTTTACAACTTGCGGCGATCGGGGAGCTGTTTTTT.

The chain joins TRBV19 to TRBJ2-3, with TRBD2 matching over 10 bases. This CDR3 spans 15 amino acids. Germline CDR1 reads LNHDA; CDR2 reads SQIVND (reference sequence). The V and J ends lost 6 bases and 1 base, in that order; junction bases with no gene match: 4. The CDR3 region is CASRFGTSGTDTQYF. The CDR3 DNA is TGTGCCAGTAGGTTTGGGACTAGCGGCACAGATACGCAGTATTTT.

This rearrangement joins TRBV11-3 to TRBJ2-3; TRBD1 matches 8 bases. The CDR3 runs to 17 residues. Trimming took 2 bases from V and 4 from J; bases not matched to a gene: 11. The germline V gene encodes CDR1 SGHNT and CDR2 YENEEA. This CDR3 is CASSLYPGSGGADTQYF. CDR3 in DNA: TGTGCCAGCAGCTTATATCCCGGGTCAGGGGGCGCAGATACGCAGTATTTT.

The chain joins TRBV3-1 (or the pseudogene TRBV3-2) to TRBJ2-5; unclear D gene. Trimming left V 3 bases short and J 2 bases short, with 4 bases between. This CDR3 spans 12 amino acids. The germline V gene has CDR1 LGHDT and CDR2 YNNKEL (reference sequence). The CDR3 region has the DNA TGTGCCAGCAGCCACAGTCAAGAGACCCAGTACTTC. Translation gives CASSHSQETQYF.

The chain links TRBV2 to TRBJ1-5, with D possibly being TRBD1 (6 bases). V was cut by 4 bases and J by 4 bases, with 8 bases left in between. Germline lookup yields CDR1 SNHLY and CDR2 FYNNEI. CDR3 length: 13 residues. The CDR3 DNA is TGTGCCAGCAGTGTGGGACAAAATCAGCCCCAGCATTTT. This translates into CASSVGQNQPQHF.

This chain uses TRBV29-1 with TRBJ2-3; no clear D gene. This CDR3 spans 13 amino acids. Looked up from germline, CDR1 is SQVTM and CDR2 is ANQGSEA. Trimming pared 6 bases from V and 6 bases from J, leaving 16 bases between. The CDR3 nucleotides read TGCAGCGTATCTTCCCAGACAACGGATACGCAGTATTTT. It translates to CSVSSQTTDTQYF.

The chain carries TRBV6-6 and TRBJ2-5; weak D call: TRBD1 (6 bases). V shed 6 bases and J shed 1 base, with 12 bases lying between them. Germline V gene lookup returns CDR1 MNHNY and CDR2 SVGAGI (reference sequence). The CDR3 has 14 residues. CDR3 nucleotide sequence: TGTGCCAGCAGCGACGTCAGGGGCCAAGAGACCCAGTACTTC. Amino acids: CASSDVRGQETQYF.

This chain connects TRBV9 to TRBJ1-2; the D is unclear. Trimming removed 8 bases at V and 1 base at J, with 9 bases between. This CDR3 spans 12 amino acids. The germline V gene has CDR1 SGDLS and CDR2 YYNGEE. Here the CDR3 DNA reads TGTGCCAGTCAACGACATAACTATGGCTACACCTTC. Its protein is CASQRHNYGYTF.

This chain connects TRBV12-3 or TRBV12-4 to TRBJ2-3, with D maybe TRBD1 (5 bases). The CDR3 totals 13 residues. Trimming removed 5 bases at V and 6 bases at J, with 12 bases between. The CDR3 is CASSPPPGDTQYF. CDR3 sequence (DNA): TGTGCCAGCAGTCCCCCTCCAGGGGATACGCAGTATTTT.

This sequence joins TRBV3-1 (or the pseudogene TRBV3-2) and TRBJ2-7; no reliable D call. Germline CDR1 reads LGHDT; CDR2 reads YNNKEL (reference sequence). Trimming removed 0 bases at V and 5 bases at J, with 17 bases between. There are 16 residues in the CDR3. The CDR3 DNA reads as TGTGCCAGCAGCCAAGACCTCGGCAGGCTAACGAACGAGCAGTACTTC. Its translation is CASSQDLGRLTNEQYF.

The rearrangement links TRBV5-1 to TRBJ2-3; D ambiguous. Germline V CDR1 and CDR2: SGHRS, YFSETQ. V was trimmed by 4 bases and J by 4 bases, leaving 10 bases between them. The CDR3 consists of 13 residues. CDR3 DNA sequence: TGCGCCAGCAGCATTAGTAACCCAGATACGCAGTATTTT. Residues: CASSISNPDTQYF.

In this sample, this clone turned up a few times. The CDR3 DNA reads TGCGCCAGCAGCCAAGATCTGGTAGGGGCTGATCAGCCCCAGCATTTT. Protein product: CASSQDLVGADQPQHF. V and J are TRBV4-1 and TRBJ1-5; D may be TRBD1 (5 bases). V lost 0 bases and J lost 5, with 14 bases in between. Germline V gene lookup returns CDR1 MGHRA and CDR2 YSYEKL. This CDR3 is built from 16 residues.

A few counts support this clone. The chain has TRBV6-4 and TRBJ2-2; TRBD2 is a possible D gene (5 bases). The CDR3 length is 14 residues. Germline V gene data show CDR1 as MRHNA and CDR2 as SNTAGT. The ends were cut back, 3 bases at V and 2 bases at J, with 7 bases in the middle. DNA of the CDR3: TGTGCCAGCAGTGAGACTATCAACACCGGGGAGCTGTTTTTT. This encodes CASSETINTGELFF.

The J gene is TRBJ1-3, the V gene TRBV12-5; unclear D gene. Per the germline V gene, CDR1 is LGHNT and CDR2 is FRNRAP. Trimming removed 6 bases from V and 2 bases from J, with 2 bases in between. This CDR3 comprises 11 residues. CDR3 residues: CASGTGNTIYF. CDR3 coding DNA: TGTGCTAGTGGCACTGGAAACACCATATATTTT.

V and J are TRBV5-1 and TRBJ2-7; TRBD1 aligns across 8 bases. The germline CDR1 and CDR2 sequences are SGHRS and YFSETQ. The CDR3 extends over 17 amino acids. Trimming removed 1 base from V and 0 bases from J; junction bases left unmatched: 9. DNA for the CDR3: TGCGCCAGCAGCTTGTGGGGCGGGGACAGGAGCTCCTACGAGCAGTACTTC. The encoded protein is CASSLWGGDRSSYEQYF.

The genes are TRBV27 and TRBJ2-4; possible D gene TRBD2, 5 bases. Per germline, CDR1 MNHEY and CDR2 SMNVEV (reference sequence). The CDR3 length is 19 residues. V lost 10 bases, J lost 0 bases, and 28 bases lay in between. The CDR3 loop reads CATRRRYETSNLAKNIQYF. The CDR3 DNA reads as TGTGCCACCAGGCGGAGGTACGAGACGTCAAACCTAGCCAAAAACATTCAGTACTTC.

The chain couples TRBV18 to TRBJ1-1, with a weak D call TRBD1 (5 bases). The CDR3 runs 14 residues. The V and J ends lost 2 bases and 7 bases respectively, with 14 bases between them. Germline values: CDR1 KGHSH, CDR2 LQKENI. CDR3 sequence: CASSPWGDSDEAFF. The CDR3 DNA reads TGTGCCAGCTCACCATGGGGGGACTCGGATGAAGCTTTCTTT.

This clone was seen just once. This sequence joins TRBV6-6 and TRBJ1-3; the D is unclear. Germline V lookup: CDR1 MNHNY, CDR2 SVGAGI (reference sequence). V was cut by 5 bases and J by 0 bases, with 5 bases left in between. The CDR3 runs to 13 residues. CDR3 DNA: TGTGCCAGCAGTCTCTACTCTGGAAACACCATATATTTT. Protein sequence: CASSLYSGNTIYF.

The V and J genes are TRBV11-2 and TRBJ2-1, with a possible D match to TRBD2 (5 bases). The V gene lost 5 bases and the J gene lost 7 bases, with 12 bases spanning the gap. CDR3 length: 13 residues. The V gene's germline CDR1 is SGHAT and CDR2 FQNNGV. The DNA for the CDR3 is TGTGCCAGCAGCCCCTCTGGAGGAAATGAGCAGTTCTTC. Translating gives CASSPSGGNEQFF.

This chain links TRBV24-1 with TRBJ2-5; the match to TRBD2 covers 7 bases. The V segment lost 12 bases and the J segment 3 bases; nucleotides outside the gene matches: 15. CDR1 is KGHDR, CDR2 SFDVKD, per germline. This CDR3 comprises 15 residues. Here the CDR3 reads CAVSSPSGGKETQYF. The CDR3 bases are TGTGCCGTCTCCTCCCCTAGCGGCGGAAAAGAGACCCAGTACTTC.

This chain uses TRBV2 with TRBJ2-1, with D possibly matching TRBD1 (7 bases). Germline V lookup: CDR1 SNHLY, CDR2 FYNNEI. V lost 5 bases, J lost 7 bases, and 15 bases lay in between. This CDR3 spans 14 amino acids. In DNA, the CDR3 is TGTGCCAGCAGTAGGCGGCAGGGGGGTAATGAGCAGTTCTTC. Translating it yields CASSRRQGGNEQFF.

This chain connects TRBV21-1 to TRBJ2-7; the D call TRBD1 from the table was never checked on the DNA. TRBV21-1 is marked as a pseudogene. This CDR3 contains 12 residues. CDR3 sequence reads: CASSYRLDEQYF. CDR3 DNA sequence: TGTGCCAGCAGCTACAGGTTAGACGAGCAGTACTTC.

The gene calls are TRBV7-9 and TRBJ2-1; 9 bases fit TRBD2. Trimming at V came to 0 bases and at J to 8 bases, leaving 17 bases not matched to a gene. Germline lookup yields CDR1 SEHNR and CDR2 FQNEAQ (reference sequence). This CDR3 comprises 19 residues. The CDR3 nucleotides read TGTGCCAGCAGCTTAGCCCGAAGTTTTAGCGGGAGTAAGATCGATGAGCAGTTCTTC. This gives the protein CASSLARSFSGSKIDEQFF.

The V gene is TRBV21-1, the J gene TRBJ1-3; TRBD1, the table's D call, was not compared with the DNA. TRBV21-1 is marked as a pseudogene. There are 16 residues in the CDR3. Here the CDR3 reads CASSRAATVSGNTIYF. As DNA, the CDR3 is TGTGCCAGCAGCCGAGCCGCGACAGTCTCTGGAAACACCATATATTTT.

This chain joins TRBV5-1 and TRBJ1-5, with 7 positions matching TRBD1. Germline CDR1 and CDR2: SGHRS and YFSETQ. The CDR3 is 17 amino acids. The junction had 9 bases not matched to a gene; V was cut back by 2 bases and J by 1 base. The CDR3 DNA reads as TGCGCCAGCAGCTTCTCCTGGAAGGACAGGAGCAATCAGCCCCAGCATTTT. Its translation: CASSFSWKDRSNQPQHF.

The gene calls are TRBV19 and TRBJ2-3; 10 bases agree with TRBD2. J lost 2 bases, V lost 5 bases, and 10 bases had no gene match. The CDR3 spans 17 residues. The V gene's germline CDR1 is LNHDA and CDR2 SQIVND (reference sequence). The CDR3 nucleotides read TGTGCCAGTAGTTTTGGGTGGACTAGCGGTTCCACAGATACGCAGTATTTT. Encoded protein: CASSFGWTSGSTDTQYF.